Shown below are 8 T cell receptor beta chains from a single sample sequenced in a study of PD-L1 blockade in urothelial cancer. Using immunoSEQ multiplex PCR, the repertoire was profiled, and TCRdb retains in-frame clones only, with some absent. Of 35,000 to 50,000 clones listed, 88% are singletons. The input for sequencing was PBMCs, taken around atezolizumab (anti-PD-L1) treatment. The source of these receptors is a woman aged 60-75 years with urothelial cancer.

The genes are TRBV27 and TRBJ1-3; possible D gene TRBD1, 5 bases. The length of the CDR3 is 13 residues. The germline gives CDR1 MNHEY, CDR2 SMNVEV (reference sequence). V lost 2 bases to trimming and J lost 4 bases, with 6 bases between them. The CDR3 loop is CASSLRGGNTIYF. The CDR3 DNA is TGTGCCAGCAGTTTACGGGGGGGAAACACCATATATTTT.

J is TRBJ2-3 and V is TRBV28, with no clear D. CDR3 length equals 12 residues. CDR1 is MDHEN, CDR2 SYDVKM, per germline. V lost 9 bases, J lost 0 bases, and 7 bases lay in between. CDR3 amino acids: CASYQSTDTQYF. DNA for the CDR3: TGTGCCAGTTATCAGAGCACAGATACGCAGTATTTT.

The chain links TRBV7-2 to TRBJ1-1; possible D gene TRBD1, 5 bases. Looked up from germline, CDR1 is SGHTA and CDR2 is FQGNSA. V dropped 2 bases and J dropped 5 bases, with 9 bases sitting between them. The CDR3 extends over 13 amino acids. The CDR3 sequence: CASSLNQGTEAFF. The CDR3 region has the DNA TGTGCCAGCAGCTTAAATCAGGGAACTGAAGCTTTCTTT.

This rearrangement joins TRBV7-3 to TRBJ2-3; D is unclear. The CDR3 is made up of 15 amino acids. Trimming left V 3 bases short and J 1 base short, with 11 bases between. Germline loops: CDR1 SGHTA, CDR2 FQGTGA. The CDR3 here is CASSFNPSGTDTQYF. The CDR3 bases are TGTGCCAGCAGCTTCAATCCCAGCGGCACAGATACGCAGTATTTT.

The rearrangement links TRBV4-1 to TRBJ2-1, with a weak D call TRBD2 (7 bases). Germline assignment: CDR1 MGHRA and CDR2 YSYEKL. The CDR3 is 16 amino acids. V lost 7 bases and J 8 bases, leaving 24 bases between the germline ends. CDR3 in amino acids: CASTPSFRGAGDEQFF. The CDR3 bases are TGCGCCAGCACCCCCAGTTTCCGGGGGGCGGGGGATGAGCAGTTCTTC.

The chain uses TRBV11-2 and TRBJ1-2; D ambiguous. CDR3 length: 15 residues. CDR1 and CDR2 (germline): SGHAT, FQNNGV. The ends were cut back, 5 bases at V and 7 bases at J, with 20 bases in the middle. CDR3 DNA: TGTGCCAGCAGCCACTTTCCCTCACCTCATGTTGGCTACACCTTC. Encoded protein: CASSHFPSPHVGYTF.

In this sample, this clone turned up once. This chain uses TRBV5-1 with TRBJ1-1, with 9 bases that match TRBD1. Germline CDR1 SGHRS, CDR2 YFSETQ. This CDR3 contains 13 residues. Trimming cost V 2 bases and J 6 bases; bases outside gene matches: 2. This chain's CDR3 is CASSFWTGAEAFF. CDR3 sequence (DNA): TGCGCCAGCAGCTTCTGGACAGGGGCTGAAGCTTTCTTT.

The CDR3 DNA follows: TGTGCCAGCAGCTACGCAGGTCCACGCTACGAGCAGTACTTC. This codes for CASSYAGPRYEQYF. V usage is TRBV5-8 and J usage is TRBJ2-7; no firm D call. Trimming cost V 3 bases and J 3 bases, with 13 bases left between them. Germline loops: CDR1 SGHTS, CDR2 YDEGEE. The CDR3 sequence is 14 residues long. The full variable domain, rest sourced from reference TRBV5-8 and TRBJ2-7, is EAGVTQSPTHLIKTRGQQATLRCSPISGHTSVYWYQQALGLGLQFLLWYDEGEERNRGNFPPRFSGRQFPNYSSELNVNALELEDSALYLCASSYAGPRYEQYFGPGTRLTVT.